This is a list of T cell receptor beta chains from one sample in a study of blood T cell repertoires in COVID-19. Measured with immunoSEQ multiplex PCR; TCRdb has only the in-frame clones, and not every one. The sample records about 70,000 clones, about three quarters being singletons. Sequences were obtained from peripheral blood. Receptors were obtained from a human donor in a cohort sampled during active COVID-19. CDR3s leave out the opening cysteine and the closing phenylalanine or tryptophan. Each record gives: CDR3 protein, J gene, V gene.

ASSISGGASEQF | TRBJ2-1 | TRBV19
ASSFRTGVSGNTIY | TRBJ1-3 | TRBV5-1
ASSSGLAGVYNEQF | TRBJ2-1 | TRBV28
ASSQTPGQGNSPLH | TRBJ1-6 | TRBV4-1
SVLTWGQGVVGTEAF | TRBJ1-1 | TRBV29-1
VRKNRILLFNQPQH | TRBJ1-5 | TRBV7-5
ASSSRDSYEQY | TRBJ2-7 | TRBV5-1
ASSNGFTEAF | TRBJ1-1 | TRBV5-1
ASSFTSGGYNEQF | TRBJ2-1 | TRBV7-2
ASSSTRGGRGTDTQY | TRBJ2-3 | TRBV19
ASSSRVYRDEQY | TRBJ2-7 | TRBV7-2